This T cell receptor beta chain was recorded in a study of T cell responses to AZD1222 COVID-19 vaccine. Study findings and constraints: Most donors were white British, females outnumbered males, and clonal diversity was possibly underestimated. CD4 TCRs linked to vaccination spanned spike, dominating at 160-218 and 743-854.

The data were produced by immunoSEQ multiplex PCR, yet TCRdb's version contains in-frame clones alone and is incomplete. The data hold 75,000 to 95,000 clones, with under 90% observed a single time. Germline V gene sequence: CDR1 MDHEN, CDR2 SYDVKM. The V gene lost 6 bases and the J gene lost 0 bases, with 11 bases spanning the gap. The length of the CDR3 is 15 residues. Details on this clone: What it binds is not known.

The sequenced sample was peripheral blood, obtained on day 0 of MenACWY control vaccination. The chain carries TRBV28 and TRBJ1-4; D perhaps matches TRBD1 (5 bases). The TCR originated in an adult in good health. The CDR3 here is CASRRDRPTNEKLFF. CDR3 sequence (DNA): TGTGCCAGCAGACGAGACAGACCAACTAATGAAAAACTGTTTTTT.